The 7 T cell receptor beta chains given below trace back to one sample, sequenced in a study of T cell repertoires in cytomegalovirus infection. TCRdb redid the calling of the reads with MiXCR, one entry per CDR3 protein. Among some 400,000 distinct CDR3 sequences listed, around 18% were seen once. The sequencing input was PBMCs. All receptors come from a human donor in good health (CMV status not recorded). Some clones in this sample may be carry-over from other donors' samples.

CDR3 in amino acids: CASRASDYNEKLFF. In DNA, the CDR3 is TGTGCCAGCAGGGCTTCGGATTATAATGAAAAACTGTTTTTT. The chain carries TRBV12-3 or TRBV12-4 and TRBJ1-4; no reliable D call. The CDR3 runs 14 residues. With 6 bases removed from V and 4 bases from J, the gap between germline ends came to 12 bases.

In its sample, this clonotype was seen a few times. This chain uses TRBV12-3 or TRBV12-4 with TRBJ2-1, with a possible D match to TRBD1 (6 bases). The CDR3 runs 18 residues. Trimming took 10 bases from V and 3 from J, leaving 28 bases between them. CDR3 nucleotide sequence: TGTGCCACCGTTTCAGGCAGGGGTTCGGTGTTTGGCTACAATGAGCAGTTCTTC. This gives the protein CATVSGRGSVFGYNEQFF.

The chain carries TRBV19 and TRBJ2-7; no reliable D call. V shed 6 bases and J shed 6 bases, with 12 bases lying between them. The CDR3 covers 12 residues. Germline CDR1 reads LNHDA; CDR2 reads SQIVND (reference sequence). CDR3 protein: CASRGSGAEQYF. As DNA, the CDR3 is TGTGCCAGTAGAGGGTCTGGCGCCGAGCAGTACTTC.

A word on this clonotype: The junction and the germline gene differ at one end; a read error may be behind it. The chain links TRBV12-3 or TRBV12-4 to TRBJ1-2; the D gene is possibly TRBD1 (5 bases). The CDR3 runs to 13 residues. The CDR3 DNA follows: TGTGCCAGCAGTTTAACGTGGACCGGATGGGGCCACTTC. It codes for CASSLTWTGWGHF.

This rearrangement joins TRBV4-1 to TRBJ2-3; 11 bases are shared with TRBD2. Germline-derived CDR1 and CDR2 are MGHRA and YSYEKL. V lost 4 bases to trimming and J lost 0 bases; unmatched junction nucleotides: 6. The CDR3 is 17 amino acids. The CDR3 is CASSLRRLAGSTDTQYF. For the CDR3, the DNA is TGCGCCAGCAGCCTACGACGACTAGCGGGGAGCACAGATACGCAGTATTTT.

This clonotype was observed many times. V is TRBV7-9 and J is TRBJ2-3; D is undetermined. Germline assignment: CDR1 SEHNR and CDR2 FQNEAQ (reference sequence). The CDR3 length is 14 residues. V gave up 5 bases and J gave up 3 bases, with 12 bases separating them. CDR3 bases: TGTGCCAGCAGCCTAGGTCTAGTGACAGATACGCAGTATTTT. Its translation: CASSLGLVTDTQYF.

The J gene is TRBJ1-1, the V gene TRBV27; tentative D call: TRBD1 (6 bases). The length of the CDR3 is 15 residues. Between the trimmed V and J ends, which lost 4 bases and 5 bases, there was a span of 17 bases. CDR1 MNHEY and CDR2 SMNVEV come from the germline V gene (reference sequence). CDR3 sequence reads: CASSWGASGATEAFF. In nucleotides, the CDR3 is TGTGCCAGCAGTTGGGGAGCCTCAGGGGCGACTGAAGCTTTCTTT.